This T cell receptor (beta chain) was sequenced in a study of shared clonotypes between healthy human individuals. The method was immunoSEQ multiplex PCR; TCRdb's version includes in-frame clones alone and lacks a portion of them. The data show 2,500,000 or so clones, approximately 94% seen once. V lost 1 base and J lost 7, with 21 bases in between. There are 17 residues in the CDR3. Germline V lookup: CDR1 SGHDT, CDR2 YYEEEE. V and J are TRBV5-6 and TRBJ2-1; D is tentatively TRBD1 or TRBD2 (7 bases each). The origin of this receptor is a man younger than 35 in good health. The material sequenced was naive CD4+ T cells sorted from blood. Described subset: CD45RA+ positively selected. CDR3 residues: CASSLYWGGQTQNEQFF. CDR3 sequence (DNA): TGTGCCAGCAGCTTGTATTGGGGGGGACAGACGCAAAATGAGCAGTTCTTC.